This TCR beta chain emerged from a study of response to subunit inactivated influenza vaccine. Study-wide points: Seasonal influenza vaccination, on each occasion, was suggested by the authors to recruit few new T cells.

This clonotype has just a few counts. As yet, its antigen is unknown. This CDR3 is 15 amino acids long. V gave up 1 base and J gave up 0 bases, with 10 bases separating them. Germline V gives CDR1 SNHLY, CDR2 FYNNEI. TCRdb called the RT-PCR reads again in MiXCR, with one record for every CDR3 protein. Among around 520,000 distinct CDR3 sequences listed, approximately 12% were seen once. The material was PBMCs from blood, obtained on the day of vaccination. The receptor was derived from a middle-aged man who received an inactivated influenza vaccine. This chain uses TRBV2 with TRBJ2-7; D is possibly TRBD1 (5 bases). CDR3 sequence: CASSEGSGPSYEQYF. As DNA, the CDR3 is TGTGCCAGCAGTGAAGGGTCAGGGCCCTCCTACGAGCAGTACTTC.